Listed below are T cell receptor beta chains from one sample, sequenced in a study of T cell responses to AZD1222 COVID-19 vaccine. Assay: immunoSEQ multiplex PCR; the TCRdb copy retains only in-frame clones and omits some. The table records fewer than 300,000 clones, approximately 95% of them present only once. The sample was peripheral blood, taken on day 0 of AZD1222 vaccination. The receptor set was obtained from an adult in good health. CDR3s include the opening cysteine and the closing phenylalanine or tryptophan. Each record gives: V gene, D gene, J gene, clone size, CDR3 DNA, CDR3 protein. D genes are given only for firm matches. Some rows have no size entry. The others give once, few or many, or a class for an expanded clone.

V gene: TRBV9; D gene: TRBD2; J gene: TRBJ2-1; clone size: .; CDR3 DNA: TGTGCCAGCAGCGTAGCCAGCGGGGGGGCCGGTCGTGAGCAGTTCTTC; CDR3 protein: CASSVASGGAGREQFF
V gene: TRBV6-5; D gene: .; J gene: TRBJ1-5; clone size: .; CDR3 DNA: TGTGCCAGCTCCGGCGTGAACAGGGCAAACCAGCCCCAGCATTTT; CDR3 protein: CASSGVNRANQPQHF
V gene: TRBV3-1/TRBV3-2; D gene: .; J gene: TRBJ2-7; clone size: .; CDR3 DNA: TGTGCCAGCAGCCAATCGCCAGGGGCCCTCTACGAGCAGTACTTC; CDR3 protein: CASSQSPGALYEQYF
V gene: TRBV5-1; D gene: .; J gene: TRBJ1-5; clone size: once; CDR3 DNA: TGCGCCAGCAGCCCGGACGGTCATCAGCCCCAGCATTTT; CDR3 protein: CASSPDGHQPQHF
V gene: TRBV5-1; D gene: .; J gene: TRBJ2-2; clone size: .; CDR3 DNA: TGCGCCAGCAGCTTGGTTCCTCTGGGCACCGGGGAGCTGTTTTTT; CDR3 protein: CASSLVPLGTGELFF
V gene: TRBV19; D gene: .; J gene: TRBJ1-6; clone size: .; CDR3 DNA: TGTGCCAGTAGTACCTACCCAGGGTCGATCAATTCACCCCTCCACTTT; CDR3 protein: CASSTYPGSINSPLHF
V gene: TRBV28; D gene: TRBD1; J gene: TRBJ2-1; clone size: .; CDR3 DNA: TGTGCCAGCAGCAATGACAGGGAAACGGGTGAGCAGTTCTTC; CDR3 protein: CASSNDRETGEQFF
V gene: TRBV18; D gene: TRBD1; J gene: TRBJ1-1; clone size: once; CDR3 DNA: TGTGCCAGCTCACCGAGACAGGGGGCCCCGCCGATCATGAACACTGAAGCTTTCTTT; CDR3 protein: CASSPRQGAPPIMNTEAFF
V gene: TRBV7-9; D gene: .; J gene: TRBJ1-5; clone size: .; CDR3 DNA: TGTGCCAGCAGCCCCGATGCAGGCGGCAATCAGCCCCAGCATTTT; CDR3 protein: CASSPDAGGNQPQHF
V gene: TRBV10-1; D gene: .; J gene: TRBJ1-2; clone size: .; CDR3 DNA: TGCGCCAACTCCGGACGGATCGCTAACTATGGCTACACCTTC; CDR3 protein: CANSGRIANYGYTF
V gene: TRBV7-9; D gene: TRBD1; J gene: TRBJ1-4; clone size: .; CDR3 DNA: TGTGCCAGCAGCTTACAGGACAGGGGTGCAACTAATGAAAAACTGTTTTTT; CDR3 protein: CASSLQDRGATNEKLFF
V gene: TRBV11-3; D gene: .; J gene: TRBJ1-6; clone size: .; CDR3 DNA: TGTGCCAGCAGCGAGAGGGCTTCATCCCGTTCACCCCTCCACTTT; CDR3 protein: CASSERASSRSPLHF
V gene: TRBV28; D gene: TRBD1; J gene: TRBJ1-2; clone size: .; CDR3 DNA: TGTGCTGTTGAGGGGGCGAACTATGGCTACACCTTC; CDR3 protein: CAVEGANYGYTF
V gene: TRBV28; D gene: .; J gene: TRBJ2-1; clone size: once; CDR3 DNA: TGTGCCAGCAACCTCCGATCAGGGTCTACCTACAATGAGCAGTTCTTC; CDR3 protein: CASNLRSGSTYNEQFF
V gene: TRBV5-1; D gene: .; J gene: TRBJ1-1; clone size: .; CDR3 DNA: TGCGCCAGCAGCTCCACGGCCGGGAACACTGAAGCTTTCTTT; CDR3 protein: CASSSTAGNTEAFF
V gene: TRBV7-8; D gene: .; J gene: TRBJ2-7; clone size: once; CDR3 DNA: TGTGCCAGCAGCCCTCTCCTTACGGGGAAGTCCTACGAGCAGTACTTC; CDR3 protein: CASSPLLTGKSYEQYF
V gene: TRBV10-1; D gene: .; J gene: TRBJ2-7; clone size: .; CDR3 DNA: TGCGCCAGCGGCGCGGGACAGCATGAGGGAGAGCAGTACTTC; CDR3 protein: CASGAGQHEGEQYF
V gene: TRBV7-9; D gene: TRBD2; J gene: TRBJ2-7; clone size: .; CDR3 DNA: TGTGCCAGCAGCGCTTTGGCGGGGGGAAGTCCCTACGAGCAGTACTTC; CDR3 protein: CASSALAGGSPYEQYF
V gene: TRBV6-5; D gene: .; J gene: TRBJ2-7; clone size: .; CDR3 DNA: TGTGCCAGCCAGAACTACGAGCAGTACTTC; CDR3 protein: CASQNYEQYF
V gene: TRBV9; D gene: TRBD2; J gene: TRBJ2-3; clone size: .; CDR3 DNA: TGTGCCAGCAGCGTAGGGGCTAGCGGGATTAGCACAGATACGCAGTATTTT; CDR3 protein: CASSVGASGISTDTQYF
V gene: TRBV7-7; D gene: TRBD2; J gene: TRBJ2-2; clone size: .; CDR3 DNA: TGTGCCAGCAGCTCGGGACTAGCGGGAGTGGCCGGGGAGCTGTTTTTT; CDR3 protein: CASSSGLAGVAGELFF
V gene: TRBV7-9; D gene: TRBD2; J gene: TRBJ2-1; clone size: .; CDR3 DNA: TGTGCCAGCAGCTTAGTGCTAGCGGGAGTAAGCAATGAGCAGTTCTTC; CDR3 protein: CASSLVLAGVSNEQFF
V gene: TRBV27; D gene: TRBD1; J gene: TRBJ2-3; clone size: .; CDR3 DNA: TGTGCCAGCAGTGGGACAGCCTCATTTAATCAGTATTTT; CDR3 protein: CASSGTASFNQYF
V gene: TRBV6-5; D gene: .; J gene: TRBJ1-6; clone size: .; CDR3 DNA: TGTGCCAGCAGTTACTCGGGGAGGGTTGGGTCACCCCTCCACTTT; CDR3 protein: CASSYSGRVGSPLHF
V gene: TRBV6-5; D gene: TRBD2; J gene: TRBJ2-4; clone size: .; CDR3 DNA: TGTGCCAGCATCCTGACTAGCCTAGCCAAAAACATTCAGTACTTC; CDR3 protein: CASILTSLAKNIQYF
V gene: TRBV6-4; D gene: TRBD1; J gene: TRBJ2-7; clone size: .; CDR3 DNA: TGTGCCACCCAAAAAGGGGGCGCGACCGAGCAGTACTTC; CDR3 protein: CATQKGGATEQYF
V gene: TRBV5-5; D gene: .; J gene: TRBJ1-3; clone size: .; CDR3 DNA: TGTGCCAGCAGCTTGAACACCTACTCTGGAAACACCATATATTTT; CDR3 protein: CASSLNTYSGNTIYF
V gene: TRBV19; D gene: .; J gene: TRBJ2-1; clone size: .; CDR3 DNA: TGTGCCAGTAGTATTTCCGGATCCTACAATGAGCAGTTCTTC; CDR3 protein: CASSISGSYNEQFF
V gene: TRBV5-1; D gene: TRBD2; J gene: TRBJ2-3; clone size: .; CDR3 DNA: TGCGCCAGCAGCCTCCCACTAGCGGGAGGGCTTGATACGCAGTATTTT; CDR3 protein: CASSLPLAGGLDTQYF
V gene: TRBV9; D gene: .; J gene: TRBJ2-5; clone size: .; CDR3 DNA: TGTGCCAGCAGCGTAGGAACAGTAGGGCAAGAGACCCAGTACTTC; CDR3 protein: CASSVGTVGQETQYF
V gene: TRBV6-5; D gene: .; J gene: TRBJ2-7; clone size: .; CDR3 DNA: TGTGCCAGCTGGAGCGGAAGCTCCTACGAGCAGTACTTC; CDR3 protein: CASWSGSSYEQYF
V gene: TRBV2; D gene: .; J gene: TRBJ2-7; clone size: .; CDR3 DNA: TGTGCCACCAGGGACACCTACTACGAGCAGTACTTC; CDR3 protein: CATRDTYYEQYF
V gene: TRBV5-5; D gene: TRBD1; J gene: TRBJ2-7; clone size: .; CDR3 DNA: TGTGCCAGCAGCACCGGGACAGGGGTGGCCGAGCAGTACTTC; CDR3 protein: CASSTGTGVAEQYF
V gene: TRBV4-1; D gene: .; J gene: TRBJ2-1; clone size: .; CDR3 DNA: TGCGCCAGCAGCCAAGAGGCGGGCGGGGAGCAGTTCTTC; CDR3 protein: CASSQEAGGEQFF
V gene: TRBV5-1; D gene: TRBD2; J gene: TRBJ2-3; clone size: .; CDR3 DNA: TGCGCCAGCACCAAAGGTGCTAGCGGTTCATCAGATACGCAGTATTTT; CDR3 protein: CASTKGASGSSDTQYF
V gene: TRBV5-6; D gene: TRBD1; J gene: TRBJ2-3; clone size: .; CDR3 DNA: TGTGCCAGCAGCCCCAGGGCAGGGGGAGTCGATACGCAGTATTTT; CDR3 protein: CASSPRAGGVDTQYF
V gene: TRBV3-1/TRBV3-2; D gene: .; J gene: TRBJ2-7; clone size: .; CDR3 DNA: TGTGCCAGCAGCCAGCGAGGGGGGGCCTACGAGCAGTACTTC; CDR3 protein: CASSQRGGAYEQYF
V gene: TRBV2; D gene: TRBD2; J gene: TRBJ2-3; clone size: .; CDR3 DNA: TGTGCCAGCAGGAACCCCCGGGGCGGGGGGCCCACAGATACGCAGTATTTT; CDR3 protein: CASRNPRGGGPTDTQYF
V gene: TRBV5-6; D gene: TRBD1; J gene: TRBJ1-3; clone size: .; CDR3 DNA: TGTGCCAGCAGCTTTCTCCCGGGACAGGGGGCTACTGGAAACACCATATATTTT; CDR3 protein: CASSFLPGQGATGNTIYF
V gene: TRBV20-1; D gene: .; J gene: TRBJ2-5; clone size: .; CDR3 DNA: TGCAGTGCCCGGGGAGAGACCCAGTACTTC; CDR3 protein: CSARGETQYF
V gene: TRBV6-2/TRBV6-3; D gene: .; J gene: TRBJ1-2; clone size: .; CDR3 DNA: TGTGCCAGCAGTTTGGGGGGAGGTTCTAACTATGGCTACACCTTC; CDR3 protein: CASSLGGGSNYGYTF
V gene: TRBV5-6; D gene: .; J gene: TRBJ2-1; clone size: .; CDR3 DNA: TGTGCCAGCAGCTTAAGGGGAATTTACAATGAGCAGTTCTTC; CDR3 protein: CASSLRGIYNEQFF
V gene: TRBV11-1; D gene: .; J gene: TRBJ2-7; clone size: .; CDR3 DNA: TGTGCCAGCAGCTTAGGAACAGGACCCTACGAGCAGTACTTC; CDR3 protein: CASSLGTGPYEQYF
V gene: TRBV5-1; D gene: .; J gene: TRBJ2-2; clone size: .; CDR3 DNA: TGCGCCAGCAGGGATTACGACACCGGGGAGCTGTTTTTT; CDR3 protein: CASRDYDTGELFF
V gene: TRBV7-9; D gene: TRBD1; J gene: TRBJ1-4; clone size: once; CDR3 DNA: TGTGCCAGCAGATCTTCTCGGACAGGGGGGAATGAAAAACTGTTTTTT; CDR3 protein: CASRSSRTGGNEKLFF
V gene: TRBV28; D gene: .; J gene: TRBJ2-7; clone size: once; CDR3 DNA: TGTGCCAGCAGTTTTGGCTACGAGCAGTACTTC; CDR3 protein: CASSFGYEQYF
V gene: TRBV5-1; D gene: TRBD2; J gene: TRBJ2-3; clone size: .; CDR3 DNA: TGCGCCACCTCTGGTAGCGGGATGTCAGATACGCAGTATTTT; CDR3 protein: CATSGSGMSDTQYF
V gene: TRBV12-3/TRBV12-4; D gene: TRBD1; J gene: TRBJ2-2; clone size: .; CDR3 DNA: TGTGCCAGCAATAGGGGGCCCGGGGAGCTGTTTTTT; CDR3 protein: CASNRGPGELFF
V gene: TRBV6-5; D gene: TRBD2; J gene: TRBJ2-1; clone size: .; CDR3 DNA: TGTGCCAGTACCGGGACTAGTTTGAATGAGCAGTTCTTC; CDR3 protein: CASTGTSLNEQFF
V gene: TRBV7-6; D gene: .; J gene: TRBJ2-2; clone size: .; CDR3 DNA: TGTGCCAGCAACCTTGAGGGATTGGGCACCGGGGAGCTGTTTTTT; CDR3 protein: CASNLEGLGTGELFF
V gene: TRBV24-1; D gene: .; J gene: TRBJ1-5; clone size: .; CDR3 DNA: TGTGCCACCAGTGATCCCAGGGGTCCGGGTCAGCCCCAGCATTTT; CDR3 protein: CATSDPRGPGQPQHF
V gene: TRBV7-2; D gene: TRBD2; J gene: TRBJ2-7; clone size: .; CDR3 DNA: TGTGCCAGCAGCCCCTCCGGGCGGGAGCCCTACGAGCAGTACTTC; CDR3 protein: CASSPSGREPYEQYF
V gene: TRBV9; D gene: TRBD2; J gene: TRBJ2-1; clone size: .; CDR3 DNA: TGTGCCAGCAGCGCCGGGACTAACCTCTTTGGGGAGCAGTTCTTC; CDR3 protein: CASSAGTNLFGEQFF
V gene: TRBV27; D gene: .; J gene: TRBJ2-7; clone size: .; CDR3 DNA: TGTGCCAGCAGTCCCCTGGGGGGGCTCCCCTACGAGCAGTACTTC; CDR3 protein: CASSPLGGLPYEQYF
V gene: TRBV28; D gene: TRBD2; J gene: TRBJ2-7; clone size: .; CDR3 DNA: TGTGCCAGCAGGGCGGGGGGGAGAACCTACGAGCAGTACTTC; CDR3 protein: CASRAGGRTYEQYF